The 29 T cell receptor beta chains below come from one sample, sequenced in a study of cytomegalovirus exposure and HLA in healthy donors. The primer mix had 60 Vbeta and 13 Jbeta primers. The table came from immunoSEQ multiplex PCR; TCRdb's copy has only in-frame clones and leaves some out. This sample has 200,000 or so clones, with over 65% found just once. Sample: PBMCs. These receptors came from a man aged 40-49 years in good health and CMV-seronegative.

V gene TRBV10-1 combines with J gene TRBJ1-2, with TRBD1 as a possible D gene (5 bases). Trimming pared 5 bases from V and 4 bases from J, leaving 11 bases between. This CDR3 comprises 13 residues. Looked up from germline, CDR1 is WNHNN and CDR2 is SYGVQD (reference sequence). CDR3 coding DNA: TGCGCCAGCAGTCCCGGGACTAGCTATGGCTACACCTTC. It yields the protein CASSPGTSYGYTF.

The chain employs TRBV6-1 and TRBJ2-5, with D perhaps matching TRBD2 (5 bases). CDR3 length: 12 amino acids. V was pared by 6 bases and J by 1 base, with 6 bases between. The germline gives CDR1 MNHNS, CDR2 SASEGT. The CDR3 coding sequence is TGTGCCAGCAGAGGGAGCCAAGAGACCCAGTACTTC. Its translation: CASRGSQETQYF.

The genes are TRBV7-2 and TRBJ2-7; 7 bases are a match to TRBD2. The CDR3 runs to 16 residues. The V and J ends lost 5 bases and 0 bases, in that order; junction bases with no gene match: 10. CDR1 is SGHTA and CDR2 is FQGNSA in the germline V gene. DNA for the CDR3: TGTGCCAGCAGCCTTTCTAGCGGTCCCAGCTCCTACGAGCAGTACTTC. This gives the protein CASSLSSGPSSYEQYF.

There are a few counts of this clone. This chain connects TRBV11-2 to TRBJ2-1, with TRBD1 matching over 12 bases. Germline CDR1 reads SGHAT; CDR2 reads FQNNGV. The length of the CDR3 is 15 residues. V lost 6 bases and J lost 7; bases outside the gene matches: 7. The CDR3 reads CASRLGQGATNEQFF. DNA of the CDR3: TGTGCCAGCAGATTGGGACAGGGGGCCACGAATGAGCAGTTCTTC.

This clone was detected once. The genes are TRBV27 and TRBJ1-6; D remains ambiguous. This CDR3 spans 13 amino acids. CDR1 and CDR2 (germline): MNHEY, SMNVEV (reference sequence). Trimming stripped 0 bases from V and 9 bases from J, with 6 bases between. DNA for the CDR3: TGTGCCAGCAGTTTATCCTTGAGTTCACCCCTCCACTTT. Translated: CASSLSLSSPLHF.

This clone was observed a few times. The rearrangement links TRBV7-8 to TRBJ1-5; D is unclear. The CDR3 covers 14 residues. The germline V gene has CDR1 SGHVS and CDR2 FQNEAQ. V was trimmed by 5 bases and J by 2 bases, leaving 10 bases between them. CDR3 coding DNA: TGTGCCAGCAGCCTCCAGCGCGGCAATCAGCCCCAGCATTTT. Protein sequence: CASSLQRGNQPQHF.

This chain uses TRBV28 with TRBJ2-7; D call uncertain. Per the germline V gene, CDR1 is MDHEN and CDR2 is SYDVKM. This CDR3 region has 14 residues. Trimming removed 4 bases from V and 3 bases from J, with 13 bases in between. Here the CDR3 DNA reads TGTGCCAGCAGTTCCCCGAGACAAAGCTACGAGCAGTACTTC. Its protein is CASSSPRQSYEQYF.

The gene calls are TRBV7-6 and TRBJ2-7; a possible D gene is TRBD1 (5 bases). CDR1 SGHVS and CDR2 FNYEAQ come from the germline V gene. The V end lost 0 bases, the J end lost 0 bases, and 9 bases lay between the germline ends. CDR3 length: 15 residues. Written as DNA, the CDR3 is TGTGCCAGCAGCTTAGCAAGGGGCAGCTCCTACGAGCAGTACTTC. Amino acids: CASSLARGSSYEQYF.

This clone was seen a few times. The chain uses TRBV6-1 and TRBJ2-1; possibly TRBD2 for D (7 bases). Trimming cost V 2 bases and J 6 bases, with 14 bases left between them. Germline values: CDR1 MNHNS, CDR2 SASEGT. This CDR3 contains 15 residues. The CDR3 nucleotides read TGTGCCAGCAGTGAATCGGGGGGCGGCTTCAATGAGCAGTTCTTC. It encodes CASSESGGGFNEQFF.

The genes are TRBV5-1 and TRBJ1-4, with TRBD1 matching over 10 bases. This CDR3 is built from 15 residues. Per the germline V gene, CDR1 is SGHRS and CDR2 is YFSETQ. The V segment lost 0 bases and the J segment 8 bases; nucleotides outside the gene matches: 4. The chain's CDR3 is CASSLAGTGEEKLFF. CDR3 DNA sequence: TGCGCCAGCAGCTTGGCCGGGACAGGGGAGGAAAAACTGTTTTTT.

The V gene is TRBV29-1, the J gene TRBJ2-7, with D perhaps TRBD1 (5 bases). The CDR3 contains 12 residues. Germline lookup yields CDR1 SQVTM and CDR2 ANQGSEA. Trimming pared 7 bases from V and 3 bases from J, leaving 13 bases between. The CDR3 region has the DNA TGCAGCGCGAGACAGAGAAACTACGAGCAGTACTTC. Encoded protein: CSARQRNYEQYF.

Only one count was recorded for this clone. This sequence joins TRBV30 and TRBJ1-4, with a weak D call TRBD1 (6 bases). Trimming stripped 7 bases from V and 5 bases from J, with 14 bases between. Germline V lookup: CDR1 GTSNPN, CDR2 SVGIG (reference sequence). The CDR3 runs 13 residues. This CDR3 reads CAFRTERNEKLFF. For the CDR3, the DNA is TGTGCCTTTCGGACAGAGAGGAATGAAAAACTGTTTTTT.

CDR3 nucleotides: TGTGCCAGCAGCCTTGGCAGGTGGAACAATGAGCAGTTCTTC. It is translated as CASSLGRWNNEQFF. The rearrangement links TRBV14 to TRBJ2-1; D gene ambiguous. V lost 4 bases and J 5 bases, leaving 12 bases between the germline ends. Germline V gene data show CDR1 as SGHDN and CDR2 as FVKESK. CDR3 length: 14 amino acids.

The DNA of the CDR3 is TGTGCCAGCAGTGCTAGGGACAGGGAACGCGACGAGCAGTACTTC. This sequence encodes CASSARDRERDEQYF. This chain uses TRBV6-1 with TRBJ2-7; 9 bases fit TRBD1. CDR1 is MNHNS and CDR2 is SASEGT in the germline V gene. There are 15 residues in the CDR3. With V trimmed by 4 bases and J by 5 bases, 9 bases remained unmatched.

The V gene is TRBV5-1, the J gene TRBJ2-4, with D perhaps matching TRBD1 (5 bases). Germline V gene sequence: CDR1 SGHRS, CDR2 YFSETQ. V was cut by 3 bases and J by 1 base, with 14 bases left in between. This CDR3 has 16 amino acids. Here the CDR3 DNA reads TGCGCCAGCAGCTCCGATTTTTACAGGGCCAAAAACATTCAGTACTTC. Encoded protein: CASSSDFYRAKNIQYF.

The count of this clone is one. The CDR3: CASMRGSTGELFF. The CDR3 DNA sequence: TGTGCCAGCATGCGGGGCAGCACCGGGGAGCTGTTTTTT. The rearrangement uses TRBV7-8 and TRBJ2-2; a possible D gene is TRBD2 (6 bases). V was pared by 7 bases and J by 4 bases, with 10 bases between. The V gene's germline CDR1 is SGHVS and CDR2 FQNEAQ. This CDR3 spans 13 amino acids.

The rearrangement links TRBV7-8 to TRBJ2-1; D uncertain. The germline V gene encodes CDR1 SGHVS and CDR2 FQNEAQ. The V end lost 1 base, the J end lost 3 bases, and 7 bases lay between the germline ends. This CDR3 contains 14 residues. The CDR3 is CASSLVDFYNEQFF. In nucleotides, the CDR3 is TGTGCCAGCAGCTTAGTCGACTTCTACAATGAGCAGTTCTTC.

The J gene is TRBJ2-5, the V gene TRBV18, with D perhaps matching TRBD2 (6 bases). Germline lookup yields CDR1 KGHSH and CDR2 LQKENI. The V gene lost 4 bases and the J gene lost 1 base, with 16 bases spanning the gap. This CDR3 is built from 16 residues. CDR3 sequence reads: CASSRPFAGSQETQYF. The CDR3, as DNA: TGTGCCAGCTCACGACCCTTCGCGGGGAGCCAAGAGACCCAGTACTTC.

V usage is TRBV7-2 and J usage is TRBJ2-3, with TRBD2 identical over 12 bases. V lost 4 bases to trimming and J lost 4 bases; unmatched junction nucleotides: 6. The germline CDR1 and CDR2 sequences are SGHTA and FQGNSA. The CDR3 consists of 16 residues. CDR3 sequence (DNA): TGTGCCAGCAGCTCCCTAGCGGGGGGGCCTTCAGATACGCAGTATTTT. Translated: CASSSLAGGPSDTQYF. Using reference TRBV7-2 and TRBJ2-3 for the parts outside the CDR3, the full variable domain is GAGVSQSPSNKVTEKGKDVELRCDPISGHTALYWYRQSLGQGLEFLIYFQGNSAPDKSGLPSDRFSAERTGGSVSTLTIQRTQQEDSAVYLCASSSLAGGPSDTQYFGPGTRLTVL.

This clone was seen only once. The CDR3 DNA reads TGTGCCAGCAGTCCCCTGAGCCAAGCCAAAAACATTCAGTACTTC. Amino acids: CASSPLSQAKNIQYF. The chain combines TRBV27 with TRBJ2-4; D is ambiguous. The CDR3 is made up of 15 amino acids. Trimming took 5 bases from V and 0 from J, leaving 11 bases between them. Germline CDR1 is MNHEY and CDR2 is SMNVEV (reference sequence).

Here the CDR3 DNA reads TGTGCCAGCAGCTTATTAGGGGATCTCTATGGCTACACCTTC. Protein product: CASSLLGDLYGYTF. The chain links TRBV7-2 to TRBJ1-2, with D perhaps TRBD1 (5 bases). CDR3 size: 14 residues. CDR1 is SGHTA and CDR2 is FQGNSA in the germline V gene. Trimming shortened V by 2 bases and J by 4 bases, and 11 bases separated the two germline ends.

This chain uses TRBV19 with TRBJ1-5, with D possibly matching TRBD1 (6 bases). CDR3 length: 15 residues. Germline assignment: CDR1 LNHDA and CDR2 SQIVND (reference sequence). Trimming pared 6 bases from V and 1 base from J, leaving 13 bases between. The DNA of the CDR3 is TGTGCCAGTAGGGGCCAGGGGAGAAGCAATCAGCCCCAGCATTTT. This codes for CASRGQGRSNQPQHF.

The V gene is TRBV28, the J gene TRBJ2-2; 8 bases align to TRBD2. The V and J ends lost 6 bases and 3 bases, in that order; junction bases with no gene match: 12. CDR1 MDHEN and CDR2 SYDVKM come from the germline V gene. This CDR3 region has 17 residues. The CDR3 DNA reads as TGTGCCAGCAGGCCTTCGGGACTAGTTCTCCACACCGGGGAGCTGTTTTTT. It specifies CASRPSGLVLHTGELFF.

This sequence joins TRBV18 and TRBJ2-5; D is unclear. Trimming left V 2 bases short and J 1 base short, with 8 bases between. The CDR3 is made up of 14 amino acids. Per germline, CDR1 KGHSH and CDR2 LQKENI. Here the CDR3 reads CASSPGQLQETQYF. CDR3 DNA sequence: TGTGCCAGCTCACCAGGGCAGCTCCAAGAGACCCAGTACTTC.

The chain recombines TRBV4-1 with TRBJ1-2; 7 nucleotides line up with TRBD1. CDR1 and CDR2 from the germline V gene are MGHRA and YSYEKL. V lost 0 bases to trimming and J lost 6 bases; unmatched junction nucleotides: 10. The CDR3 consists of 16 residues. The CDR3 DNA follows: TGCGCCAGCAGCCAAGATAGGGACAGCGTTCCCCATGGCTACACCTTC. Translated, it gives CASSQDRDSVPHGYTF.

This chain links TRBV25-1 with TRBJ1-6; 8 bases fit TRBD1. V shed 8 bases and J 7 bases; nucleotides not matched to a gene: 7. The CDR3 sequence is 14 residues long. Germline V lookup: CDR1 MGHDK, CDR2 SYGVNS. As DNA, the CDR3 is TGTGCCAGCGGGGGGGACAGGCAAAATTCACCCCTCCACTTT. Translation: CASGGDRQNSPLHF.

The rearrangement joins TRBV10-1 to TRBJ2-5, with 11 bases aligning to TRBD2. With the DNA end fitting TRBJ2-7 better, the J assignment may be wrong. This CDR3 is 14 amino acids long. The V gene's germline CDR1 is WNHNN and CDR2 SYGVQD (reference sequence). The CDR3: CASKTSGKGYEQYF. CDR3 DNA sequence: TGCGCCAGCAAGACTAGCGGGAAGGGCTACGAGCAGTACTTC.

The count of this clone is one. The V call is TRBV9, the J call TRBJ2-5; TRBD2 is a possible D gene (6 bases). The CDR3 loop spans 15 amino acids. Germline CDR1 is SGDLS and CDR2 is YYNGEE. Trimming removed 0 bases at V and 2 bases at J, with 11 bases between. This CDR3 reads CASSVGGDLQETQYF. The CDR3 DNA is TGTGCCAGCAGCGTAGGCGGGGACTTACAAGAGACCCAGTACTTC.

The chain carries TRBV9 and TRBJ2-7, with 8 bases lining up with TRBD1. The CDR3 length is 14 residues. Per the germline V gene, CDR1 is SGDLS and CDR2 is YYNGEE. After removal of 4 bases from V and 2 bases from J, the junction contained 5 bases not matched to a gene. CDR3 in DNA: TGTGCCAGCAGCCCCCGGGACAGGCCCTACGAGCAGTACTTC. This gives the protein CASSPRDRPYEQYF. Full variable domain (remainder filled in from reference TRBV9 and TRBJ2-7): DSGVTQTPKHLITATGQRVTLRCSPRSGDLSVYWYQQSLDQGLQFLIQYYNGEERAKGNILERFSAQQFPDLHSELNLSSLELGDSALYFCASSPRDRPYEQYFGPGTRLTVT.